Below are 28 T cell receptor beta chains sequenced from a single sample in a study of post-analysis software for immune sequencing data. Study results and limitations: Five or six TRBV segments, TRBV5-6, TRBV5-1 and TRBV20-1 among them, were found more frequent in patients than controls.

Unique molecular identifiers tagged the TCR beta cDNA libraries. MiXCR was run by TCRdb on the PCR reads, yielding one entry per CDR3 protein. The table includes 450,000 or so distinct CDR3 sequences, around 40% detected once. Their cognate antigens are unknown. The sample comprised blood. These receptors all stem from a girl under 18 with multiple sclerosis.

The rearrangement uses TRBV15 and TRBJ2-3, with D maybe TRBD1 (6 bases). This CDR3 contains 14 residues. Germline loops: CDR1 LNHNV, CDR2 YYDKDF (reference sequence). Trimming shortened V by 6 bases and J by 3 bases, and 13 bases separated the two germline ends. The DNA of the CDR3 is TGTGCCACCAGACCAGGGGTGGGGACAGATACGCAGTATTTT. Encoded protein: CATRPGVGTDTQYF. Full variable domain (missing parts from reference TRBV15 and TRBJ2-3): DAMVIQNPRYQVTQFGKPVTLSCSQTLNHNVMYWYQQKSSQAPKLLFHYYDKDFNNEADTPDNFQSRRPNTSFCFLDIRSPGLGDTAMYLCATRPGVGTDTQYFGPGTRLTVL.

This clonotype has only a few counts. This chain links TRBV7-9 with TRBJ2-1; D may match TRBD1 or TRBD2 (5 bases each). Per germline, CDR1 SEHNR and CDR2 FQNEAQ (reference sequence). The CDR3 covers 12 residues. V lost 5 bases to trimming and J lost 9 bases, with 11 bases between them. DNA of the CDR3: TGTGCCAGCAGCATCGAGGGGATTGAGCAGTTCTTC. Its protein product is CASSIEGIEQFF. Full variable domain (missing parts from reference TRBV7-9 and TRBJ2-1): DTGVSQNPRHKITKRGQNVTFRCDPISEHNRLYWYRQTLGQGPEFLTYFQNEAQLEKSRLLSDRFSAERPKGSFSTLEIQRTEQGDSAMYLCASSIEGIEQFFGPGTRLTVL.

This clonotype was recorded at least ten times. The CDR3 DNA reads as TGCGCCAGCACCTCCACGGGACAGACCACAGATACGCAGTATTTT. Its protein is CASTSTGQTTDTQYF. J is TRBJ2-3 and V is TRBV5-1; 7 bases match TRBD1. The germline V gene encodes CDR1 SGHRS and CDR2 YFSETQ. This CDR3 contains 15 residues. V trimming: 6 bases; J trimming: 2 bases; junction bases outside the gene matches: 9.

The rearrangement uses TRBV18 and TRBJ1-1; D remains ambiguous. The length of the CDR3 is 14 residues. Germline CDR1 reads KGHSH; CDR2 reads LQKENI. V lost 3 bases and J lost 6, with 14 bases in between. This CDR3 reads CASSPSGDTAEAFF. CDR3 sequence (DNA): TGTGCCAGCTCACCTTCGGGAGACACGGCTGAAGCTTTCTTT.

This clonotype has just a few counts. CDR3 residues: CASSMTGSGANVLTF. In DNA, the CDR3 is TGTGCCAGCAGTATGACCGGCTCTGGGGCCAACGTCCTGACTTTC. V is TRBV12-3 or TRBV12-4 and J is TRBJ2-6; D remains unclear. The CDR3 covers 15 residues. Trimming removed 5 bases from V and 0 bases from J, with 8 bases in between.

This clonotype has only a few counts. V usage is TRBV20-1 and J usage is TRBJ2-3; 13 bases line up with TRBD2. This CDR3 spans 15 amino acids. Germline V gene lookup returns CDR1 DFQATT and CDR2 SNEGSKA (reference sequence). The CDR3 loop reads CRGTSGMRVTDTQYF. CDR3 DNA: TGCAGGGGGACTAGCGGGATGCGGGTCACAGATACGCAGTATTTT.

The CDR3 DNA follows: TGTGCCAGTAACCCGCTCGGCATCCAGCCCCAGCATTTT. Protein sequence: CASNPLGIQPQHF. The gene calls are TRBV19 and TRBJ1-5; D unresolved. The CDR3 spans 13 residues. Germline V CDR1 and CDR2: LNHDA, SQIVND (reference sequence). V was cut by 7 bases and J by 7 bases, with 14 bases left in between.

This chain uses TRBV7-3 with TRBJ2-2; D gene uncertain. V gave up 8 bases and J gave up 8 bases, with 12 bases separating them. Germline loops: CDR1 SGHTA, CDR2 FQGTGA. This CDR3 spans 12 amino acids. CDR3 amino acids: CASSLYRGELFF. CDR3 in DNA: TGTGCCAGCTCTTTGTATAGGGGGGAGCTGTTTTTT. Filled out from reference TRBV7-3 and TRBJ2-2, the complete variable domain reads GAGVSQTPSNKVTEKGKYVELRCDPISGHTALYWYRQSLGQGPEFLIYFQGTGAADDSGLPNDRFFAVRPEGSVSTLKIQRTERGDSAVYLCASSLYRGELFFGEGSRLTVL.

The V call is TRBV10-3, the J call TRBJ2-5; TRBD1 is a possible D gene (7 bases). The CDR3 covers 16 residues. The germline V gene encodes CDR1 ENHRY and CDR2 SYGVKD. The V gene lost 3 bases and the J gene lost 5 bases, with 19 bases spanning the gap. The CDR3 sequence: CAISDPIQGGVETQYF. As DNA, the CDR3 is TGTGCCATCAGTGACCCAATCCAGGGGGGCGTGGAGACCCAGTACTTC.

CDR3: CSARDLKGPSYEQYF. The CDR3, as DNA: TGCAGTGCTAGAGATCTAAAGGGGCCCAGCTACGAGCAGTACTTC. V is TRBV20-1 and J is TRBJ2-7; possible D gene TRBD1, 5 bases. Trimming shortened V by 0 bases and J by 3 bases, and 15 bases separated the two germline ends. CDR3 size: 15 residues. Germline assignment: CDR1 DFQATT and CDR2 SNEGSKA (reference sequence).

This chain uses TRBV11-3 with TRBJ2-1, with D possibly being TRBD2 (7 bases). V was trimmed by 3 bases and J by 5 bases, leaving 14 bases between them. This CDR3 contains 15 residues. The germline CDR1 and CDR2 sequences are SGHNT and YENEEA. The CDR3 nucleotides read TGTGCCAGCAGCTTTCTCGGGGGGCCCGACAATGAGCAGTTCTTC. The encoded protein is CASSFLGGPDNEQFF.

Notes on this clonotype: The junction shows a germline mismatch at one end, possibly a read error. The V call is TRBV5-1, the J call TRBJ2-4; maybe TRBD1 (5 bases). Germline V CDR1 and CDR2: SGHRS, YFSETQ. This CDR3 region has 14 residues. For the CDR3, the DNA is TGCGCCAGCAGCTTCCAGGGAACCAAAAACATTCGGTACTTC. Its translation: CASSFQGTKNIRYF.

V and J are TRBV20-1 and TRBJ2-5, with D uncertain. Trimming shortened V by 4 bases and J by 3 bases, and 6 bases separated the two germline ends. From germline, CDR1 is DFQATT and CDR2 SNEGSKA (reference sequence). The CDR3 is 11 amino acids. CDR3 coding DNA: TGCAGTGCTATCGGCGAAGAGACCCAGTACTTC. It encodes CSAIGEETQYF.

The CDR3 sequence is CASSLLRQSYEQYF. The CDR3 coding sequence is TGTGCCAGCAGCTTACTCCGACAGTCCTACGAGCAGTACTTC. The V and J genes are TRBV11-2 and TRBJ2-7; a weak D match, TRBD1 (5 bases). Per germline, CDR1 SGHAT and CDR2 FQNNGV. V was trimmed by 2 bases and J by 1 base, leaving 9 bases between them. The CDR3 covers 14 residues.

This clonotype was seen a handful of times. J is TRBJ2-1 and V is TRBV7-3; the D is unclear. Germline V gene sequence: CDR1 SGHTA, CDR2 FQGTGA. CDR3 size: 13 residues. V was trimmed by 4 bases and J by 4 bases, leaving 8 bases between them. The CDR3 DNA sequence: TGTGCCAGCAGCTATCGAGTATACAATGAGCAGTTCTTC. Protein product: CASSYRVYNEQFF.

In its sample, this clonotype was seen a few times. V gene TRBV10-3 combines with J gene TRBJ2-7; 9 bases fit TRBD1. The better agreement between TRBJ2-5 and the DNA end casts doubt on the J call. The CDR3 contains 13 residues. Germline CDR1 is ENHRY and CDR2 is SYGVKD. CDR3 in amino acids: CAIGRDRVETQYF. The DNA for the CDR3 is TGTGCCATCGGCCGGGACAGGGTAGAGACCCAGTACTTC.

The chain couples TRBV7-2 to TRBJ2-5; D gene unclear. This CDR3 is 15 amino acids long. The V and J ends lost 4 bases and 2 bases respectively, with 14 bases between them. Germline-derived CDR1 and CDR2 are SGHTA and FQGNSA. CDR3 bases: TGTGCCAGCAGCTCCCGGTTAGGGCAGCAAGAGACCCAGTACTTC. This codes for CASSSRLGQQETQYF.

Here the CDR3 DNA reads TGTGCCAGCAGCTTAGGGGGGGTCCGGGACAGGGGGAAAAATGAGCAGTTCTTC. Its translation: CASSLGGVRDRGKNEQFF. V and J are TRBV7-9 and TRBJ2-1; 11 bases align to TRBD1. The CDR3 is 18 residues long. Losses at the gene ends were 1 base for V and 7 bases for J; bases not matched to a gene: 12. Germline loops: CDR1 SEHNR, CDR2 FQNEAQ (reference sequence).

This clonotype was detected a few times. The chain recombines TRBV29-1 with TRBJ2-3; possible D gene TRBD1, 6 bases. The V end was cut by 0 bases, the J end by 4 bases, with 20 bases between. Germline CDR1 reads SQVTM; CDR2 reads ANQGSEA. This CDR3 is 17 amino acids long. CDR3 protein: CSVEDGGQGMSADTQYF. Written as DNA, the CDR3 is TGCAGCGTTGAAGATGGGGGCCAGGGGATGAGTGCAGATACGCAGTATTTT.

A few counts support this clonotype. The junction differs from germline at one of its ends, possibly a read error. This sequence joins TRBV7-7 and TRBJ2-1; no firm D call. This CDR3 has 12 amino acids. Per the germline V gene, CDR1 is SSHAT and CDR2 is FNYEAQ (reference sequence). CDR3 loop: CASSQLWGEQFF. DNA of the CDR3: TGTGCTAGCAGCCAACTATGGGGTGAGCAGTTCTTC.

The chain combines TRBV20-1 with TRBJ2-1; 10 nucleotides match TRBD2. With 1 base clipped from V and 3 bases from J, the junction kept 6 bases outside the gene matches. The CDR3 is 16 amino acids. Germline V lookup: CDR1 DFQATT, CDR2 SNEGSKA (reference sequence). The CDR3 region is CSARVTAGGLYNEQFF. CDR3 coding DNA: TGCAGTGCTAGAGTCACAGCGGGAGGGCTCTACAATGAGCAGTTCTTC.

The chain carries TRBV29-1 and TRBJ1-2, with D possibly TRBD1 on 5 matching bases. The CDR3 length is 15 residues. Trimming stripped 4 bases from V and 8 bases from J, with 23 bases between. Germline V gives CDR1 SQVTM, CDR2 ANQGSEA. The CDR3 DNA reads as TGCAGCGTTGCTCATTCGACAGAGCGCGTCGGGGGCTACACCTTC. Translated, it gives CSVAHSTERVGGYTF.

Written as DNA, the CDR3 is TGTGCCAGCAGTCATGACAGTTACAATGAGCAGTTCTTC. Its translation: CASSHDSYNEQFF. This chain connects TRBV12-3 or TRBV12-4 to TRBJ2-1; perhaps TRBD1 as D (5 bases). Trimming took 5 bases from V and 4 from J, leaving 9 bases between them. The CDR3 spans 13 residues.

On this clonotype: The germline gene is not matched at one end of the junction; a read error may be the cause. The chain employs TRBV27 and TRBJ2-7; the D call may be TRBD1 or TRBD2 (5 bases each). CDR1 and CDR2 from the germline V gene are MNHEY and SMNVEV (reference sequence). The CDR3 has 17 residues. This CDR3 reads CTSNQGLRATGVGEQYF. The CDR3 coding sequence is TGTACCAGCAATCAGGGATTGAGGGCTACGGGTGTCGGGGAGCAGTACTTC.

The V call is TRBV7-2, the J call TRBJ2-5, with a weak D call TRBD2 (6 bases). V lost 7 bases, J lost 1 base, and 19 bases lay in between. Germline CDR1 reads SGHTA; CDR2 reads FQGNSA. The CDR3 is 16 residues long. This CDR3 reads CASTSQTGDLQETQYF. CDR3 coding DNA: TGTGCCAGCACCTCCCAGACGGGGGACCTCCAAGAGACCCAGTACTTC.

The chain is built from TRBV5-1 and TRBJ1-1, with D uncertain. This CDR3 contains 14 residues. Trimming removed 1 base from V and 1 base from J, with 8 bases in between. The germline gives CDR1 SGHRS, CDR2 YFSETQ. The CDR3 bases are TGCGCCAGCAGCTTGCAGGCGCAGAACACTGAAGCTTTCTTT. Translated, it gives CASSLQAQNTEAFF.

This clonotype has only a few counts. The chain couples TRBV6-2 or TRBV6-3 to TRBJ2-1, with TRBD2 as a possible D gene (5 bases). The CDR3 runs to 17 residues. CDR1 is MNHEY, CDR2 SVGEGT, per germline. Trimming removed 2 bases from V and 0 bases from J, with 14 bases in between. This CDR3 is CASSYPRDYSSYNEQFF. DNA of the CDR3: TGTGCCAGCAGTTACCCAAGAGACTACAGCTCCTACAATGAGCAGTTCTTC.

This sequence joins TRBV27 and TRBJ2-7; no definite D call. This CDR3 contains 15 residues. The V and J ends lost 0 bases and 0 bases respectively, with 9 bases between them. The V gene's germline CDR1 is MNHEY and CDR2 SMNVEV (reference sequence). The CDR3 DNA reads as TGTGCCAGCAGTTTATCTCCAAGGAGCTCCTACGAGCAGTACTTC. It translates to CASSLSPRSSYEQYF.